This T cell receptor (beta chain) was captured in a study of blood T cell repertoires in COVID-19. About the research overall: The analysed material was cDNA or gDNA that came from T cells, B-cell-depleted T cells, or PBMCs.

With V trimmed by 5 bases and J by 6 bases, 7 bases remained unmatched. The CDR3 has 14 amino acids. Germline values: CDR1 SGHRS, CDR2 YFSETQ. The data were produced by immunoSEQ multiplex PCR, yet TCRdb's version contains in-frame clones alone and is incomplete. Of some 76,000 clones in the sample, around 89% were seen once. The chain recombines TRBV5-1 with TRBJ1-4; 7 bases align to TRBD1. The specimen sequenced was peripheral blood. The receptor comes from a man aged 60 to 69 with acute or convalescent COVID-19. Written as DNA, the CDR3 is TGCGCCAGCAGAACAGGGGAGAAGGATGAAAAACTGTTTTTT. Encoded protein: CASRTGEKDEKLFF.